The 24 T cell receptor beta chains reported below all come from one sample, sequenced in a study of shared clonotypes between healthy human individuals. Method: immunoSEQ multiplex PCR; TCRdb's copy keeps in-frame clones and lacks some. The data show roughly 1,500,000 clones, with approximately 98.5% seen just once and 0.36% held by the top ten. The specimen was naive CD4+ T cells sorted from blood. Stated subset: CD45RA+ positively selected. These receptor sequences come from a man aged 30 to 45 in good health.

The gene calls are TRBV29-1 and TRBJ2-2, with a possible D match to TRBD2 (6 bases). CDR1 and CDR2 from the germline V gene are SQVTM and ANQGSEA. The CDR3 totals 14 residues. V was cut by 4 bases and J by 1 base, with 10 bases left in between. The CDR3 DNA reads TGCAGCGTTGCCGGGAGTAGGAACACCGGGGAGCTGTTTTTT. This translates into CSVAGSRNTGELFF.

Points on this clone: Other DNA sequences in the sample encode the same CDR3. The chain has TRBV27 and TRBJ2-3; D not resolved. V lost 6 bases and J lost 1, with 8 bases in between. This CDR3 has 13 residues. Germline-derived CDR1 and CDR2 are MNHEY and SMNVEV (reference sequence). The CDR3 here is CASSSRGTDTQYF. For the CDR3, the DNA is TGTGCCAGCAGCTCCCGGGGCACAGATACGCAGTATTTT.

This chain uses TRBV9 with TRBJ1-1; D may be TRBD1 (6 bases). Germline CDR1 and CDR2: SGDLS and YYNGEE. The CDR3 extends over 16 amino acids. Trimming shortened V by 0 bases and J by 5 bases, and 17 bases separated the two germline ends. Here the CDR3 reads CASSVGISGVETEAFF. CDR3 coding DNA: TGTGCCAGCAGCGTAGGCATCTCAGGGGTGGAAACTGAAGCTTTCTTT.

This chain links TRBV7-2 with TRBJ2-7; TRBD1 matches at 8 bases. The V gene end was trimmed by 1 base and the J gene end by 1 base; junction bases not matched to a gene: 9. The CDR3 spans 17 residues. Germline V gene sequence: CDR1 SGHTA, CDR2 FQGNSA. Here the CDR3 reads CASSLGFRTGNSYEQYF. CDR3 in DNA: TGTGCCAGCAGCTTAGGATTTAGGACAGGGAATTCCTACGAGCAGTACTTC.

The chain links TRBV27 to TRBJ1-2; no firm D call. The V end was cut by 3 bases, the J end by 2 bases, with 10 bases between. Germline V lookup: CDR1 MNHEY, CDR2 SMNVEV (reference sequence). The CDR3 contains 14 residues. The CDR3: CASSFGLGNYGYTF. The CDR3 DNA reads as TGTGCCAGCAGTTTTGGCCTGGGGAACTATGGCTACACCTTC.

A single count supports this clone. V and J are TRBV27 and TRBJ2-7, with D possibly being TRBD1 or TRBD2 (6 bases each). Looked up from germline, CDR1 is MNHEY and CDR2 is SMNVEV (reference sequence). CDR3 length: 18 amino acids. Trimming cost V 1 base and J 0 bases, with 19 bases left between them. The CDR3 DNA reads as TGTGCCAGCAGTTTATGGGGGACACCGGCGGGAAGCTCCTACGAGCAGTACTTC. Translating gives CASSLWGTPAGSSYEQYF.

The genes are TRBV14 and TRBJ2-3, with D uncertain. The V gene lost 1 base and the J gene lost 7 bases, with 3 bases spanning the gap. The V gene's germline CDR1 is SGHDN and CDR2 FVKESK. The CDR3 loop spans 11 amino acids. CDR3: CASSQGNTQYF. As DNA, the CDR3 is TGTGCCAGCAGCCAAGGAAATACGCAGTATTTT.

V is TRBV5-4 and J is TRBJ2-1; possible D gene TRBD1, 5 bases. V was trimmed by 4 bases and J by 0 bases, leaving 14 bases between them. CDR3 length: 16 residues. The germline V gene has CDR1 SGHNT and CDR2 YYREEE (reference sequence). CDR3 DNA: TGTGCCAGCAGCCCTCAGGGTGGAAGCTCCTACAATGAGCAGTTCTTC. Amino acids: CASSPQGGSSYNEQFF. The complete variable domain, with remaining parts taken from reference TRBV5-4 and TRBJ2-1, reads ETGVTQSPTHLIKTRGQQVTLRCSSQSGHNTVSWYQQALGQGPQFIFQYYREEENGRGNFPPRFSGLQFPNYSSELNVNALELDDSALYLCASSPQGGSSYNEQFFGPGTRLTVL.

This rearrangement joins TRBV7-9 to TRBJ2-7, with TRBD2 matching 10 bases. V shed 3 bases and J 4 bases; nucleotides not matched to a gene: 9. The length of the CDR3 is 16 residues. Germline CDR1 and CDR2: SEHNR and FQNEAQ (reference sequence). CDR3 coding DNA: TGTGCCAGCAGCTTCACTCCTAGCGGGAGTGGGTACGAGCAGTACTTC. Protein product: CASSFTPSGSGYEQYF.

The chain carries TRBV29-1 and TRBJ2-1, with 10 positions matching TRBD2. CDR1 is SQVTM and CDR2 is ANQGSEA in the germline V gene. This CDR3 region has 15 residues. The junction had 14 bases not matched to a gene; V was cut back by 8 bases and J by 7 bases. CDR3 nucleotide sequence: TGCAGCCATAACCTCCTAGCGGGAGTAGGGAATGAGCAGTTCTTC. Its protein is CSHNLLAGVGNEQFF.

The CDR3 bases are TGTGCCAGCAGCCGGGACTTAGCCGGGTACAATGAGCAGTTCTTC. Encoded protein: CASSRDLAGYNEQFF. This sequence joins TRBV2 and TRBJ2-1; D might be TRBD2 (6 bases). The CDR3 loop spans 15 amino acids. CDR1 SNHLY and CDR2 FYNNEI come from the germline V gene. The V end was cut by 6 bases, the J end by 4 bases, with 16 bases between.

CDR3 amino acids: CATKLAGVTEQYF. The CDR3 region has the DNA TGTGCCACAAAACTAGCGGGAGTAACCGAGCAGTACTTC. The chain links TRBV28 to TRBJ2-7, with 11 bases that match TRBD2. The CDR3 covers 13 residues. Looked up from germline, CDR1 is MDHEN and CDR2 is SYDVKM. V lost 10 bases and J lost 6; bases outside the gene matches: 8.

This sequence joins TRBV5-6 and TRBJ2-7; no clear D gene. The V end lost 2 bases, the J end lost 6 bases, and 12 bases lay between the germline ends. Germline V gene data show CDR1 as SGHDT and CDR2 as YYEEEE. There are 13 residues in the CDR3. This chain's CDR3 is CASSLAGPSEQYF. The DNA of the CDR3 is TGTGCCAGCAGCTTAGCCGGACCCTCCGAGCAGTACTTC.

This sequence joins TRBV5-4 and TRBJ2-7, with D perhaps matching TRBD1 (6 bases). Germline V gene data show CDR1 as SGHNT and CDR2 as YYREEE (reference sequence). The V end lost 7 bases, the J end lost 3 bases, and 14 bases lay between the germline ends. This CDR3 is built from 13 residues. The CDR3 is CASQTGASYEQYF. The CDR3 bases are TGTGCCAGCCAGACAGGTGCCAGCTACGAGCAGTACTTC. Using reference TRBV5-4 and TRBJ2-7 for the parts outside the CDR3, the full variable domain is ETGVTQSPTHLIKTRGQQVTLRCSSQSGHNTVSWYQQALGQGPQFIFQYYREEENGRGNFPPRFSGLQFPNYSSELNVNALELDDSALYLCASQTGASYEQYFGPGTRLTVT.

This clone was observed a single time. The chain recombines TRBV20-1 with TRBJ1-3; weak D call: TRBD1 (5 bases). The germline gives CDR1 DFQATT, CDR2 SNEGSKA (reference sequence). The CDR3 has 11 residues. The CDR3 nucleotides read TGCAGGGCAGGGATTGGAAACACCATATATTTT. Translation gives CRAGIGNTIYF.

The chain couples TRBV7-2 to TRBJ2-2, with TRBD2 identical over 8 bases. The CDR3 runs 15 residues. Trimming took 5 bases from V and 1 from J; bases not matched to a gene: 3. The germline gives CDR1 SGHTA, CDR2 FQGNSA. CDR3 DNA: TGTGCCAGCAGCACTACTAGCGGGAACACCGGGGAGCTGTTTTTT. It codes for CASSTTSGNTGELFF.

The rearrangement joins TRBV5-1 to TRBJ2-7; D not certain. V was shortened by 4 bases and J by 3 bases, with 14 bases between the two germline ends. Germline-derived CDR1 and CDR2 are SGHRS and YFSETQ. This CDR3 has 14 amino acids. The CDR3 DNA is TGCGCCAGCAGCAACCGGAACGGGTACTACGAGCAGTACTTC. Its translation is CASSNRNGYYEQYF.

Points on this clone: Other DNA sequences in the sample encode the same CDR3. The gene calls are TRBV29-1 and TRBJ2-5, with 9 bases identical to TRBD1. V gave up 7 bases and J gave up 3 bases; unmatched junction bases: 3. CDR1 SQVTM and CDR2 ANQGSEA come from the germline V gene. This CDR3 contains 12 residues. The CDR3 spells CSGRTGEETQYF. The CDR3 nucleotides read TGCAGCGGGAGGACAGGGGAAGAGACCCAGTACTTC.

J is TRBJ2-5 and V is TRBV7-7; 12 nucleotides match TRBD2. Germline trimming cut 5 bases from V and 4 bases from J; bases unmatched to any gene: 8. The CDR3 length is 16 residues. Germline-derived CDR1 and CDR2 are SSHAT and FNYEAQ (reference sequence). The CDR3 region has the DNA TGTGCCAGCAGCCTAATGCTAGCGGGAGGGGGAGAGACCCAGTACTTC. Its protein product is CASSLMLAGGGETQYF.

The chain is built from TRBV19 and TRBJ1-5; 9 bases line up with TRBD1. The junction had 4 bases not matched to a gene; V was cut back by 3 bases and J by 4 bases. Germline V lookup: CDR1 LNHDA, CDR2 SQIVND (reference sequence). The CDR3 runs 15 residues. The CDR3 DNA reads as TGTGCCAGTAGTATTTCTGGACAGGGGAATCAGCCCCAGCATTTT. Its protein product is CASSISGQGNQPQHF. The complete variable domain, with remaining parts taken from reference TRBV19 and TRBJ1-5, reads DGGITQSPKYLFRKEGQNVTLSCEQNLNHDAMYWYRQDPGQGLRLIYYSQIVNDFQKGDIAEGYSVSREKKESFPLTVTSAQKNPTAFYLCASSISGQGNQPQHFGDGTRLSIL.

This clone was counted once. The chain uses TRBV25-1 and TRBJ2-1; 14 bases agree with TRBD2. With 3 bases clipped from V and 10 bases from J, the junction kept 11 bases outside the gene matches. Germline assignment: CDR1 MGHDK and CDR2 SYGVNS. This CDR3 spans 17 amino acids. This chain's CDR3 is CASSDKIVRLAGGEQFF. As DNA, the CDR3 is TGTGCCAGCAGTGATAAAATCGTTCGACTAGCGGGAGGGGAGCAGTTCTTC.

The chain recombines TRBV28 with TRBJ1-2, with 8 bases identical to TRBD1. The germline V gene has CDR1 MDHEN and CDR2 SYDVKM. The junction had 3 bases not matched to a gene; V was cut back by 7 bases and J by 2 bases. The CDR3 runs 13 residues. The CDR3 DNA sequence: TGTGCCAGCACCCGACAGGGGAACTATGGCTACACCTTC. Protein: CASTRQGNYGYTF.

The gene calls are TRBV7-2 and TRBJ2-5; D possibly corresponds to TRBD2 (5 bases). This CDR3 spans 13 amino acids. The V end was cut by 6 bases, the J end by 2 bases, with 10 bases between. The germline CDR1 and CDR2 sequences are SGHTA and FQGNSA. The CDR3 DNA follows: TGTGCCAGCAGAGAGGGATCACAAGAGACCCAGTACTTC. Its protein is CASREGSQETQYF. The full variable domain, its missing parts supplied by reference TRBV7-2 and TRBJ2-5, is GAGVSQSPSNKVTEKGKDVELRCDPISGHTALYWYRQSLGQGLEFLIYFQGNSAPDKSGLPSDRFSAERTGGSVSTLTIQRTQQEDSAVYLCASREGSQETQYFGPGTRLLVL.

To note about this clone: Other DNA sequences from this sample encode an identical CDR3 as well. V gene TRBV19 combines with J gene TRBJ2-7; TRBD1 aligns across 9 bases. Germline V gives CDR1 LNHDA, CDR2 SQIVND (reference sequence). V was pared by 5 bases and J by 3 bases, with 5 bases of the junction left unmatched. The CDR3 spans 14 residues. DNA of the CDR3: TGTGCCAGTAGTGCGGGACAGGGTGTCTACGAGCAGTACTTC. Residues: CASSAGQGVYEQYF.